The 24 T cell receptor beta chains presented below share a single source sample, sequenced in a study of siplizumab effects on memory and regulatory T cells. TCRdb's copy holds only in-frame clones and misses some; the assay was immunoSEQ multiplex PCR. The repertoire has about 62,000 clones, about 80% of them found once; the top ten carry approximately 0.4%. Sequencing input: memory CD4+ T cells sorted from blood. The source is a human donor in good health.

The rearrangement joins TRBV6-1 to TRBJ1-2, with D perhaps matching TRBD1 (5 bases). Germline V gives CDR1 MNHNS, CDR2 SASEGT. The CDR3 consists of 15 residues. V lost 0 bases and J lost 4, with 12 bases in between. CDR3 sequence reads: CASSEAGTLTYGYTF. The CDR3 DNA is TGTGCCAGCAGTGAAGCAGGGACCCTCACCTATGGCTACACCTTC.

The rearrangement links TRBV28 to TRBJ1-6; possible D gene TRBD1, 5 bases. V was cut by 2 bases and J by 9 bases, with 11 bases left in between. The CDR3 runs to 14 residues. The V gene's germline CDR1 is MDHEN and CDR2 SYDVKM. CDR3: CASSLLDTSSPLHF. CDR3 bases: TGTGCCAGCAGTTTACTGGACACTAGTTCACCCCTCCACTTT.

This clone was counted a single time. This sequence joins TRBV5-6 and TRBJ2-2; no reliable D call. Germline V CDR1 and CDR2: SGHDT, YYEEEE. The CDR3 covers 14 residues. Trimming removed 1 base at V and 4 bases at J, with 8 bases between. DNA for the CDR3: TGTGCCAGCAGCTTGCCAGGTCCCACCGGGGAGCTGTTTTTT. This gives the protein CASSLPGPTGELFF.

This chain connects TRBV5-1 to TRBJ1-3; no clear D gene. The germline V gene has CDR1 SGHRS and CDR2 YFSETQ. The CDR3 spans 16 residues. The V end lost 0 bases, the J end lost 0 bases, and 10 bases lay between the germline ends. The chain's CDR3 is CASSLGGGNSGNTIYF. CDR3 DNA sequence: TGCGCCAGCAGCTTGGGAGGCGGGAACTCTGGAAACACCATATATTTT.

This sequence joins TRBV11-1 and TRBJ2-5, with 7 bases identical to TRBD2. The V gene's germline CDR1 is SGHAT and CDR2 FQDESV (reference sequence). The V gene end was trimmed by 5 bases and the J gene end by 0 bases; junction bases not matched to a gene: 9. The CDR3 loop spans 16 amino acids. The CDR3 is CASSLHGTMYQETQYF. The CDR3 region has the DNA TGTGCCAGCAGCCTTCACGGGACTATGTACCAAGAGACCCAGTACTTC.

This chain joins TRBV2 and TRBJ2-7, with D unresolved. The CDR3 consists of 13 residues. Deletions cut 5 bases from V and 6 bases from J, with 14 bases between. CDR1 and CDR2 from the germline V gene are SNHLY and FYNNEI. The CDR3 region is CASSRERLGEQYF. DNA of the CDR3: TGTGCCAGCAGTCGTGAGCGATTGGGCGAGCAGTACTTC. The full variable domain, completed using reference TRBV2 and TRBJ2-7, is EPEVTQTPSHQVTQMGQEVILRCVPISNHLYFYWYRQILGQKVEFLVSFYNNEISEKSEIFDDQFSVERPDGSNFTLKIRSTKLEDSAMYFCASSRERLGEQYFGPGTRLTVT.

This clone was counted a single time. The rearrangement uses TRBV7-2 and TRBJ2-7; D call uncertain. Germline V CDR1 and CDR2: SGHTA, FQGNSA. With 5 bases removed from V and 2 bases from J, the gap between germline ends came to 13 bases. The CDR3 consists of 14 residues. CDR3 nucleotide sequence: TGTGCCAGCAGCCTCGGGTCAGTAACCTACGAGCAGTACTTC. Translation: CASSLGSVTYEQYF.

The chain combines TRBV7-2 with TRBJ2-3; D remains ambiguous. From germline, CDR1 is SGHTA and CDR2 FQGNSA. This CDR3 comprises 11 residues. V dropped 1 base and J dropped 5 bases, with 1 base sitting between them. In DNA, the CDR3 is TGTGCCAGCAGCTTAGAAGATACGCAGTATTTT. Amino acid sequence: CASSLEDTQYF. Complete variable domain (other parts from reference TRBV7-2 and TRBJ2-3): GAGVSQSPSNKVTEKGKDVELRCDPISGHTALYWYRQSLGQGLEFLIYFQGNSAPDKSGLPSDRFSAERTGGSVSTLTIQRTQQEDSAVYLCASSLEDTQYFGPGTRLTVL.

V gene TRBV25-1 combines with J gene TRBJ1-1; D call uncertain. Germline CDR1 and CDR2: MGHDK and SYGVNS. The CDR3 runs 13 residues. Trimming shortened V by 9 bases and J by 1 base, and 12 bases separated the two germline ends. The CDR3 spells CASQGGWNTEAFF. CDR3 nucleotide sequence: TGTGCCAGTCAAGGCGGCTGGAACACTGAAGCTTTCTTT.

This clone was detected once. CDR3 amino acids: CASSVTGAYSPLHF. The CDR3 region has the DNA TGTGCCAGCAGCGTTACAGGGGCCTATTCACCCCTCCACTTT. The chain couples TRBV7-9 to TRBJ1-6; TRBD1 agrees at 7 bases. The CDR3 length is 14 residues. Germline CDR1 is SEHNR and CDR2 is FQNEAQ (reference sequence). V dropped 5 bases and J dropped 8; count of bases not matched to a gene: 6.

The rearrangement joins TRBV4-2 to TRBJ2-5; TRBD2 aligns across 10 bases. Germline CDR1 and CDR2: LGHNA and YNFKEQ. J was trimmed by 3 bases and V by 0 bases; bases with no gene match: 13. This CDR3 region has 19 residues. CDR3 DNA sequence: TGTGCCAGCAGCCAAGAGGGAGTAGCGGGGGGTTTAGAGGAAGAGACCCAGTACTTC. It specifies CASSQEGVAGGLEEETQYF.

The gene calls are TRBV5-6 and TRBJ1-6; 7 bases agree with TRBD1. The V gene's germline CDR1 is SGHDT and CDR2 YYEEEE. The CDR3 is 19 amino acids. The trim removed 0 bases at V and 4 bases at J, leaving 13 bases unmatched. CDR3 amino acids: CASSLGRQGNIPYNSPLHF. As DNA, the CDR3 is TGTGCCAGCAGCTTGGGTCGACAGGGAAACATACCTTATAATTCACCCCTCCACTTT.

V is TRBV25-1 and J is TRBJ1-6; a weak D match, TRBD1 (6 bases). Germline CDR1 reads MGHDK; CDR2 reads SYGVNS. V lost 2 bases and J lost 10, with 12 bases in between. This CDR3 is built from 14 residues. The CDR3 region is CASSERGAGSPLHF. The DNA of the CDR3 is TGTGCCAGCAGTGAAAGGGGGGCAGGGTCACCCCTCCACTTT.

The chain has TRBV5-1 and TRBJ1-6, with a possible D match to TRBD1 (6 bases). The CDR3 is 15 amino acids. Germline CDR1 is SGHRS and CDR2 is YFSETQ. V was pared by 3 bases and J by 10 bases, with 17 bases between. CDR3: CASSSTGREGSPLHF. CDR3 in DNA: TGCGCCAGCAGCTCCACAGGGAGGGAGGGATCACCCCTCCACTTT.

CDR3 sequence reads: CASLKDGGEAFF. DNA for the CDR3: TGTGCCAGCTTAAAGGACGGGGGTGAAGCTTTCTTT. The V and J genes are TRBV6-6 and TRBJ1-1; possibly TRBD1 for D (5 bases). The length of the CDR3 is 12 residues. The V end lost 8 bases, the J end lost 7 bases, and 14 bases lay between the germline ends. CDR1 and CDR2 from the germline V gene are MNHNY and SVGAGI (reference sequence).

DNA for the CDR3: TGTGCCAGCAGCTATGGCGCCTCCAAAGCTTTCTTT. Amino acids: CASSYGASKAFF. The chain employs TRBV7-9 and TRBJ1-1; D not resolved. V lost 4 bases and J lost 9, with 12 bases in between. The CDR3 is 12 amino acids. The V gene's germline CDR1 is SEHNR and CDR2 FQNEAQ (reference sequence).

This rearrangement joins TRBV6-1 to TRBJ2-6; tentative D call: TRBD2 (5 bases). Germline V lookup: CDR1 MNHNS, CDR2 SASEGT. The CDR3 totals 15 residues. The ends were cut back, 5 bases at V and 2 bases at J, with 10 bases in the middle. DNA for the CDR3: TGTGCCAGCAGTAGTCGGGGAACTGGGGCCAACGTCCTGACTTTC. This translates into CASSSRGTGANVLTF.

CDR3 region: CASSLMSGAYNEQFF. The CDR3 region has the DNA TGTGCCAGCAGCTTAATGTCGGGGGCCTACAATGAGCAGTTCTTC. The chain combines TRBV7-3 with TRBJ2-1; perhaps TRBD2 as D (6 bases). V was cut by 1 base and J by 2 bases, with 9 bases left in between. CDR1 is SGHTA and CDR2 is FQGTGA in the germline V gene. The CDR3 sequence is 15 residues long. The complete variable domain, with remaining parts taken from reference TRBV7-3 and TRBJ2-1, reads GAGVSQTPSNKVTEKGKYVELRCDPISGHTALYWYRQSLGQGPEFLIYFQGTGAADDSGLPNDRFFAVRPEGSVSTLKIQRTERGDSAVYLCASSLMSGAYNEQFFGPGTRLTVL.

This clone occurred once. The chain couples TRBV7-8 to TRBJ2-7, with D perhaps matching TRBD1 (5 bases). This CDR3 spans 14 amino acids. The germline V gene has CDR1 SGHVS and CDR2 FQNEAQ. V was clipped by 1 base and J by 1 base, with 8 bases between them. The CDR3 protein is CASSLVSGSYEQYF. Here the CDR3 DNA reads TGTGCCAGCAGCTTAGTTTCAGGGTCCTACGAGCAGTACTTC.

The chain uses TRBV6-1 and TRBJ1-6, with D tentatively TRBD1 (5 bases). The germline V gene has CDR1 MNHNS and CDR2 SASEGT. The CDR3 has 13 residues. Deletions cut 6 bases from V and 13 bases from J, with 16 bases between. This CDR3 reads CASRPDRFYPLHF. In DNA, the CDR3 is TGTGCCAGCAGACCCGACAGATTCTACCCCCTCCACTTT.

The chain combines TRBV2 with TRBJ1-2, with D hard to call. The CDR3 is 13 amino acids. Trimming left V 4 bases short and J 4 bases short, with 10 bases between. The germline gives CDR1 SNHLY, CDR2 FYNNEI. The CDR3 region has the DNA TGTGCCAGCAGTGTCTTTAGTGGCTATGGCTACACCTTC. It encodes CASSVFSGYGYTF.

The chain recombines TRBV7-6 with TRBJ2-5, with a weak D call TRBD1 (5 bases). V lost 0 bases and J lost 1, with 9 bases in between. CDR1 and CDR2 (germline): SGHVS, FNYEAQ. The CDR3 loop spans 15 amino acids. DNA of the CDR3: TGTGCCAGCAGCTTAGCGACAGCTCTCCAAGAGACCCAGTACTTC. This sequence encodes CASSLATALQETQYF.

CDR3 coding DNA: TGCGCCAGCAGTCCCCAGGGGACAACTAATGAAAAACTGTTTTTT. This gives the protein CASSPQGTTNEKLFF. The chain has TRBV10-2 and TRBJ1-4; maybe TRBD1 (6 bases). V lost 5 bases and J 0 bases, leaving 10 bases between the germline ends. The V gene's germline CDR1 is WSHSY and CDR2 SAAADI. CDR3 size: 15 residues.

The chain recombines TRBV12-5 with TRBJ2-4; D perhaps matches TRBD1 (6 bases). Germline values: CDR1 LGHNT, CDR2 FRNRAP. This CDR3 has 15 amino acids. V was shortened by 6 bases and J by 6 bases, with 18 bases between the two germline ends. CDR3 in amino acids: CASGAPQGPVNIQYF. DNA for the CDR3: TGTGCTAGTGGGGCCCCCCAGGGGCCGGTAAACATTCAGTACTTC.